This T cell receptor (beta chain) was retrieved from a study of CD8+ T cells in alopecia areata. In the study overall: The percentage of affected scalp area served as the score of severity for treated patients.

Points on this clone: Its antigen is unknown.

Looked up from germline, CDR1 is SGDLS and CDR2 is YYNGEE. Trimming pared 4 bases from V and 2 bases from J, leaving 13 bases between. The CDR3 spans 15 residues. The treatment was: oral pan-JAK inhibitor, 5-10 mg twice daily. The study team obtained lesional scalp punch biopsies and peripheral blood from alopecia areata patients. RNA was extracted and reverse transcribed into cDNA as the sequencing template. Libraries were prepared by immunoSEQ multiplex PCR; TCRdb keeps only in-frame clonotypes and omits some of them. The sample consists of roughly 120,000 clones, around 50% of them appearing once. Regarding the study as a whole: Whereas mice showed it more clearly, TCR sharing across patients was murkier, possibly because of HLA. With tofacitinib ongoing, many expanded lesional clones persisted in both scalp and blood.

This chain uses TRBV9 with TRBJ1-5; possible D gene TRBD1, 6 bases. This sample comprised CD8+ T cells sorted from blood, obtained at week 24, from a patient treated with tofacitinib. The TCR was taken from a human donor with alopecia areata. The CDR3 loop is CASSRSGGGNQPQHF. The CDR3 DNA reads TGTGCCAGCAGCCGCAGTGGGGGCGGCAATCAGCCCCAGCATTTT. The full variable domain, with the rest looked up from reference TRBV9 and TRBJ1-5, is DSGVTQTPKHLITATGQRVTLRCSPRSGDLSVYWYQQSLDQGLQFLIQYYNGEERAKGNILERFSAQQFPDLHSELNLSSLELGDSALYFCASSRSGGGNQPQHFGDGTRLSIL.